This T cell receptor (beta chain) was recorded in a study of glioma-infiltrating T cells. Study conclusions and caveats: Non-neoplastic patients had below-expected tissue-blood divergence, while all gliomas exceeded expectation. Only very few CDR3 sequences appeared in both tissue and blood.

There are a few counts of this clonotype. Its antigen is unknown. Trimming took 1 base from V and 10 from J, leaving 11 bases between them. The length of the CDR3 is 13 residues. Amplification of TCR alpha and beta CDR3 regions from RNA used iRepertoire nested multiplex PCR. One-step reverse transcription and amplification started from approximately 100-400 ng of tissue mRNA or PBMC total RNA. TCRdb re-derived calls from the multiplex PCR reads in MiXCR, one entry per CDR3 protein. This sample yields 100,000 to 150,000 distinct CDR3 sequences, of which less than 30% are seen a single time; over 12% belongs to the top ten.

This chain connects TRBV12-3 or TRBV12-4 to TRBJ2-1; D could derive from TRBD1 or TRBD2 (6 bases each). What was sequenced was glioma tissue, nonneoplastic brain tissue, or PBMCs (not recorded which). The source is a human donor with low-grade glioma or glioblastoma, undergoing nonglioma brain surgery, or in good health (not recorded which). CDR3 residues: CASSLDGGGEQFF. Written as DNA, the CDR3 is TGTGCCAGCAGTTTAGACGGGGGCGGGGAGCAGTTCTTC.